This note documents a single T cell receptor beta chain sequence. Antigen unknown. These data belong to a study of T cell responses to AZD1222 COVID-19 vaccine. Study findings and constraints: Sampled repertoires all dated from after the peak T cell response.

The repertoire was sequenced with immunoSEQ multiplex PCR; TCRdb's copy has only in-frame clones and lacks some. The sample yields about 83,000 clones, roughly 86% seen once. The CDR3 is made up of 15 amino acids. The germline V and J ends were trimmed by 2 bases and 0 bases, with 11 bases remaining between them. The germline V gene encodes CDR1 LNHDA and CDR2 SQIVND (reference sequence). Sequences were derived from peripheral blood, sampled on day 0 of AZD1222 vaccination. This chain connects TRBV19 to TRBJ2-7; the D is unclear. The receptor was derived from an adult in good health. The CDR3 region has the DNA TGTGCCAGTAGTATATCCGCCTCGGACTCCTACGAGCAGTACTTC. Its protein product is CASSISASDSYEQYF.